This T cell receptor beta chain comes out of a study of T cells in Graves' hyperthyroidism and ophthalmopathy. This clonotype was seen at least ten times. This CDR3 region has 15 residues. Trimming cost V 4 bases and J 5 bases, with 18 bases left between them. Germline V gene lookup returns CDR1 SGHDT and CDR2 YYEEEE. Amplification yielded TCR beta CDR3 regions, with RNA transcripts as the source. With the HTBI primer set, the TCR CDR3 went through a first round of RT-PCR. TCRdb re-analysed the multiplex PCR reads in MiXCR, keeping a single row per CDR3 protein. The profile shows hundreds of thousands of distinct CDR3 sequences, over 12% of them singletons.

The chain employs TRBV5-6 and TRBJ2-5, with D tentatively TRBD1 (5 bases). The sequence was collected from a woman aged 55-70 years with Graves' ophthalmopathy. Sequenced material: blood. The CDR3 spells CASSNPRQSGETQYF. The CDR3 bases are TGTGCCAGCAGCAACCCCAGACAGTCTGGGGAGACCCAGTACTTC.